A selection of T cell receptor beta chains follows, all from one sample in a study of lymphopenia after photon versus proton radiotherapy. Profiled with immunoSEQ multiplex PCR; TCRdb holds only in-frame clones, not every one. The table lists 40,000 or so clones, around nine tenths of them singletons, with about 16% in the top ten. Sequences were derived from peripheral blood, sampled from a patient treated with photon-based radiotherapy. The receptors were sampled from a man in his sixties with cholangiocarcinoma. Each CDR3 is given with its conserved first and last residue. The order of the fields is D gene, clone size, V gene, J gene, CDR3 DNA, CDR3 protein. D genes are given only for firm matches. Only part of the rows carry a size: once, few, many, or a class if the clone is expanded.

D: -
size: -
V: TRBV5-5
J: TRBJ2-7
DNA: TGTGCCAGCAGCTTGGGGCAGATCTACGAGCAGTACTTC
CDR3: CASSLGQIYEQYF

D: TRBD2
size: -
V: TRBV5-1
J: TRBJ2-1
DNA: TGCGCCAGCCAAACGGGGGAAGCGGGAACCGGCAATGAGCAGTTCTTC
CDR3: CASQTGEAGTGNEQFF

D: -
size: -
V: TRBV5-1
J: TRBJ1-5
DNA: TGCGCCAGCAGCTTGGCCGCGGGTAGCAATCAGCCCCAGCATTTT
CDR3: CASSLAAGSNQPQHF

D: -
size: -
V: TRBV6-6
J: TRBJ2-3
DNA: TGTGCCAGCAGCGGGAGTCGCACAGATACGCAGTATTTT
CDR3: CASSGSRTDTQYF

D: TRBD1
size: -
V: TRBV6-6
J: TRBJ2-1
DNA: TGTGCCAGCAGTTACCTGGGACAGAACAGCTACAATGAGCAGTTCTTC
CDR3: CASSYLGQNSYNEQFF

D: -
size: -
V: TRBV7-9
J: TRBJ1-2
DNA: TGTGCCAGCAGCTTCGCCGCGGCGGGCTACACCTTC
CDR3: CASSFAAAGYTF

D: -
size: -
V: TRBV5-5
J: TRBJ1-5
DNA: TGTGCCAGCAGCTTTACCGGGACCCCGCAGCCCCAGCATTTT
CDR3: CASSFTGTPQPQHF

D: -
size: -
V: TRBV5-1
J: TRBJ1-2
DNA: TGCGCCAGCAGCTTGGGAACGGATCAAGTCGATGGCTACACCTTC
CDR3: CASSLGTDQVDGYTF

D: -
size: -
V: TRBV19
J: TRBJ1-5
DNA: TGTGCCAGTAGACAGGGTGGCGATCAGCCCCAGCATTTT
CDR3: CASRQGGDQPQHF

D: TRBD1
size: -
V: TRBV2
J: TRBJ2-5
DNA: TGTGCCAGCAGTGAGAACAGGGGCCCCCAAGAGACCCAGTACTTC
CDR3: CASSENRGPQETQYF

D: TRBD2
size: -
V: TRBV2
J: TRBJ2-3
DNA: TGTGCCAGCAGTGTGGCCCGCGGGAGGGCCGGGGGCACAGATACGCAGTATTTT
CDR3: CASSVARGRAGGTDTQYF

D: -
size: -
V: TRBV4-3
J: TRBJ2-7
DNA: TGCGCCAGCAGCCAAGATCAACAGAGCTACGAGCAGTACTTC
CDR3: CASSQDQQSYEQYF

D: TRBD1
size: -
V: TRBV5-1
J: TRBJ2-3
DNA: TGCGCCAGCAGTCACAGGGGACAGGGATTTTTAGATACGCAGTATTTT
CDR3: CASSHRGQGFLDTQYF

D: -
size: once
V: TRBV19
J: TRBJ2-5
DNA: TGTGCCAGTAGCCTGACAGCCAGGACGGACCAAGAGACCCAGTACTTC
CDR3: CASSLTARTDQETQYF

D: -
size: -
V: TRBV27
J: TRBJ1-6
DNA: TGTGCCAGTGGCGGGCGGGCCCTCCACTTT
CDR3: CASGGRALHF

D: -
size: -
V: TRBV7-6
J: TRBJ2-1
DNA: TGTGCCAGCAGCTCAGTGACGGCGGGTGAGCAGTTCTTC
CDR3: CASSSVTAGEQFF

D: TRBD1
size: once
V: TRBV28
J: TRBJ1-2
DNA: TGTGCCAGCAGTTCCATAGACAGGGACTATGGCTACACCTTC
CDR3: CASSSIDRDYGYTF

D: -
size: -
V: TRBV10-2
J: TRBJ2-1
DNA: TGCGCCAGCAGTGATTGGGTTAATGAGCAGTTCTTC
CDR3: CASSDWVNEQFF

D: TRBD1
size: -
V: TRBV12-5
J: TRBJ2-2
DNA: TGTGCTAGTGGTTTGGGTGAGGGGGCCACCGGGGAGCTGTTTTTT
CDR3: CASGLGEGATGELFF

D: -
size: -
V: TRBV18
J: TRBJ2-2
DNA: TGTGCCAGCTCACCATCCGCAGGGAAAACCGGGGAGCTGTTTTTT
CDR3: CASSPSAGKTGELFF

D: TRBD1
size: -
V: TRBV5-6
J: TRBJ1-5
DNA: TGTGCCAGCAGCTTCGACAGGGACCAGCCCCAGCATTTT
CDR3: CASSFDRDQPQHF

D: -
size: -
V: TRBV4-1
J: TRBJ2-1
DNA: TGCGCCAGCAGCCAAGCTAGAGATTTCTACAATGAGCAGTTCTTC
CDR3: CASSQARDFYNEQFF

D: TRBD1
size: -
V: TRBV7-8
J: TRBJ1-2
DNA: TGTGCCAGCAGCCGGGACAGGGACGGCTATGGCTACACCTTC
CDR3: CASSRDRDGYGYTF

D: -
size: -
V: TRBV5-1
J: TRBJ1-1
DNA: TGCGCCAGCCGTCCTAGGGTTTTCAACACTGAAGCTTTCTTT
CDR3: CASRPRVFNTEAFF

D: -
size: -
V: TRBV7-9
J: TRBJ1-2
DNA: TGTGCCAGCAGCTTAGAGCAGGGAAGTGGCTACACCTTC
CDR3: CASSLEQGSGYTF

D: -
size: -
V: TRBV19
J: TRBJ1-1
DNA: TGTGCCAGTAGTAATCAGGGATTCACTGAAGCTTTCTTT
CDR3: CASSNQGFTEAFF

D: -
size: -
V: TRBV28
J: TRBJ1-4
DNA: TGTGCCAGCAGTTCGAACAGGGAGGGGTTGTTTTTT
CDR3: CASSSNREGLFF

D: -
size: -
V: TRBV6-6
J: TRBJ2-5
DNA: TGTGCCAGCAGCCCAGGCGGGACCCAGTACTTC
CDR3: CASSPGGTQYF

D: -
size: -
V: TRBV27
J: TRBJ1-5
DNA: TGTGCCAGCAGTTTGACGGGGGGCGGCAATCAGCCCCAGCATTTT
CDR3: CASSLTGGGNQPQHF

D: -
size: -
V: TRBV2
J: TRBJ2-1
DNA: TGTGCCAACACGCAGGCTCCATACAATGAGCAGTTCTTC
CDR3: CANTQAPYNEQFF

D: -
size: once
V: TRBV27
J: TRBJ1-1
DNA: TGTGCCAGCAGTCAAAGAGCTGACACTGAAGCTTTCTTT
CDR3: CASSQRADTEAFF

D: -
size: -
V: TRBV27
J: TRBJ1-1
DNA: TGTGCCAGCAGTTTATTGCAGGGTCCAGCTTTCTTT
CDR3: CASSLLQGPAFF

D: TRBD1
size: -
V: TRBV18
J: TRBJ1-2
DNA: TGTGCCAGCTCACCGGAGACAGGGCCCTATGGCTACACCTTC
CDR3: CASSPETGPYGYTF

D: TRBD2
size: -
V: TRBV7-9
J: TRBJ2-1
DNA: TGTGCCAGCAGCTTTACTAGCGGGGGGGCTAATGAGCAGTTCTTC
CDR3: CASSFTSGGANEQFF

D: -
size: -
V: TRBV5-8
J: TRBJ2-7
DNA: TGTGCCAGCAGCTTGGTTGCAGGCTTATCCTACGAGCAGTACTTC
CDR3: CASSLVAGLSYEQYF

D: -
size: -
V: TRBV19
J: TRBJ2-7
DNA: TGTGCCAGTAGTCCGACTTCTGAGTACGAGCAGTACTTC
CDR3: CASSPTSEYEQYF

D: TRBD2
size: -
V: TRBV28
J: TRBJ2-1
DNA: TGTGCCAGCAGTTTACCGGGACTAGCGGGAGGTGGGGAGCAGTTCTTC
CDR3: CASSLPGLAGGGEQFF

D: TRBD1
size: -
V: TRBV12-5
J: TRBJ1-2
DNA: TGTGCTAGTGGTCCGGGACAGGCGGCGCTATACTATGGCTACACCTTC
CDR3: CASGPGQAALYYGYTF

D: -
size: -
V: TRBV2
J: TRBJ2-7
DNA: TGTGCCAGCAGCGGTACCTCTCGGTCTAGCAGGACCTACGAGCAGTACTTC
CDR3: CASSGTSRSSRTYEQYF

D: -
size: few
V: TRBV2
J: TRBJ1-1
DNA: TGTGCCAGCAGTGAAGCACAAGGAGAAGCTTTCTTT
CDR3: CASSEAQGEAFF

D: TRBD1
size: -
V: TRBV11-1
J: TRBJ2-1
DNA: TGTGCCAGCAGCTTGGACAGGAGCTCCTACAATGAGCAGTTCTTC
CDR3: CASSLDRSSYNEQFF

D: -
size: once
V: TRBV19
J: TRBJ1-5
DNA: TGTGCCAGTAGTATAGATCTTTTTCAGCCCCAGCATTTT
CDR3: CASSIDLFQPQHF

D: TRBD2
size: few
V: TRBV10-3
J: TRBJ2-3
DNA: TGTGCCATCAGTGGGTCACTAGCGGGAGGTTCTTCTCGCACAGATACGCAGTATTTT
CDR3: CAISGSLAGGSSRTDTQYF

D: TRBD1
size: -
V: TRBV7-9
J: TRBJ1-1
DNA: TGTGCCAGCAGCTTGGGACAGGGGCTGTCTGAAGCTTTCTTT
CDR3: CASSLGQGLSEAFF

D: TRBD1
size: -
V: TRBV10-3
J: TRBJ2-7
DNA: TGTGCCATCAGTGAGTCGAAACTGACAGGGACCTACGAGCAGTACTTC
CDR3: CAISESKLTGTYEQYF

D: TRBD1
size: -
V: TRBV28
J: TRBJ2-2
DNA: TGTGCCAGCAGTTTCCCACAGGGGGCGCGTACCGGGGAGCTGTTTTTT
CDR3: CASSFPQGARTGELFF

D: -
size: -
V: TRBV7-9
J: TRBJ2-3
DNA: TGTGCCAGCAGCTTAGAGGGGCAGACAGATACGCAGTATTTT
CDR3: CASSLEGQTDTQYF

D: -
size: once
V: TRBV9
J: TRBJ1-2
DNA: TGTGCCAGCAGACCTCAGGTCGGGGAAGGGTGGGGCTACACCTTC
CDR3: CASRPQVGEGWGYTF

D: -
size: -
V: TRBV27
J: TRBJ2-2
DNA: TGTGCCAGCAGTTTAAACAGGGCCACCGGGGAGCTGTTTTTT
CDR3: CASSLNRATGELFF

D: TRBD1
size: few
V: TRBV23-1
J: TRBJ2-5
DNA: TGCGCCAGCAGTCAATCGGGCAGGGGGCAGGAAGGAGAGACCCAGTACTTC
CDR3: CASSQSGRGQEGETQYF

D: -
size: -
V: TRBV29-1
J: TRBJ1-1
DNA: TGCAGCGTTGATAGTTTGGGGGCGGCTTTCTTT
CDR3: CSVDSLGAAFF

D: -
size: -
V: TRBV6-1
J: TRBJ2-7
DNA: TGTGCCAGCAGGTTAGCCGGGACATCCCTCTACGAGCAGTACTTC
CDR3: CASRLAGTSLYEQYF

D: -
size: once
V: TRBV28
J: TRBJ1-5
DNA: TGTGCCAGCAGTTTATTCCCCTATATACTTAGCAATCAGCCCCAGCATTTT
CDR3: CASSLFPYILSNQPQHF

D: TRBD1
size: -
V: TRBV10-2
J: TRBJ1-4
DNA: TGCGCCAGCAGTGAGAAAACAGGGGGCGCGGATGAAAAACTGTTTTTT
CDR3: CASSEKTGGADEKLFF

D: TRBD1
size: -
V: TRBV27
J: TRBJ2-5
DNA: TGTGCCAGCAGTTCACCGGGACAGGGGCGGGAGACCCAGTACTTC
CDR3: CASSSPGQGRETQYF